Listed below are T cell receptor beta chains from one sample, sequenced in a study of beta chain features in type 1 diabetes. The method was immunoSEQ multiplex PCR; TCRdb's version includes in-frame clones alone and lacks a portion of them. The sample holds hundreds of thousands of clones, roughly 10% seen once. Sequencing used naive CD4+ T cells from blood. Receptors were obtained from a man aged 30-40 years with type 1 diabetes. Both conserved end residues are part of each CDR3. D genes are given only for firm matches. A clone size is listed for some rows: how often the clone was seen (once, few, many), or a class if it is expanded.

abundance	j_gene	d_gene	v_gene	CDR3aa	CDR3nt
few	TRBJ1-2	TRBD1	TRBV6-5	CASSQGTGGNTF	TGTGCCAGCAGCCAAGGGACAGGTGGGAATACCTTC
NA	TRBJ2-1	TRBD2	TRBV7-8	CASSWTSDSDEQFF	TGTGCCAGCAGCTGGACTAGCGATTCCGATGAGCAGTTCTTC
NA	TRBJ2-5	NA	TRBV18	CASSPGGQVGETQYF	TGTGCCAGCTCACCAGGGGGCCAGGTAGGAGAGACCCAGTACTTC
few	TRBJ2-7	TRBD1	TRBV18	CASSPGTGPSYEQYF	TGTGCCAGCTCACCCGGGACAGGACCTTCCTACGAGCAGTACTTC
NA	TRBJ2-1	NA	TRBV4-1	CASSQDYSYSYNEQFF	TGCGCCAGCAGCCAAGACTACAGCTACTCCTACAATGAGCAGTTCTTC
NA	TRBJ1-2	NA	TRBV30	CAWNLGARSGYTF	TGTGCCTGGAACCTGGGGGCGAGGAGTGGCTACACCTTC
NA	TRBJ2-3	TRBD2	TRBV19	CASSTLAGSTDTQYF	TGTGCCAGTAGTACCTTAGCGGGGTCCACAGATACGCAGTATTTT
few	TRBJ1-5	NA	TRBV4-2	CASSQEGRSQPQHF	TGTGCCAGCAGCCAAGAAGGCAGGTCTCAGCCCCAGCATTTT
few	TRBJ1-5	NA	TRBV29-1	CSVGGGNQPQHF	TGCAGCGTTGGCGGGGGCAATCAGCCCCAGCATTTT
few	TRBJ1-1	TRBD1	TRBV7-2	CASSNEDRGGFF	TGTGCCAGCAGCAACGAGGACAGGGGAGGTTTCTTT
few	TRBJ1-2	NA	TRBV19	CASSNTRQDGYTF	TGTGCCAGTAGTAACACCAGACAGGATGGCTACACCTTC
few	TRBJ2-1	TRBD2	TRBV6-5	CASIGLAGNNEQFF	TGTGCCAGCATAGGACTAGCAGGAAACAATGAGCAGTTCTTC
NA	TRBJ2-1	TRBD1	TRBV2	CASTIYWTGSNEQFF	TGTGCCAGCACCATCTACTGGACAGGGTCGAATGAGCAGTTCTTC
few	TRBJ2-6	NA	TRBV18	CASSPPRTVEANVLTF	TGTGCCAGCTCACCACCGAGGACAGTTGAGGCCAACGTCCTGACTTTC
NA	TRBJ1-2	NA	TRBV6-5	CASHRRGAAKGYTF	TGTGCCAGTCATCGGCGGGGGGCGGCGAAGGGCTACACCTTC
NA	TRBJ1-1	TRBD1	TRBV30	CAWSTGVRDTEAFF	TGTGCCTGGTCTACAGGGGTAAGGGACACTGAAGCTTTCTTT
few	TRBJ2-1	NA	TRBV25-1	CASSEGGSQGNEQFF	TGTGCCAGCAGTGAAGGGGGGTCGCAAGGCAATGAGCAGTTCTTC
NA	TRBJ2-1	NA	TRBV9	CASSRQAKQGNEQFF	TGTGCCAGCAGTCGGCAAGCGAAACAAGGCAATGAGCAGTTCTTC
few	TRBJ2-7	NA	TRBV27	CASSTAQEGSYEQYF	TGTGCCAGCAGTACCGCACAGGAAGGATCCTACGAGCAGTACTTC
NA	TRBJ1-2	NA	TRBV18	CASSPRNGYTF	TGTGCCAGCTCACCGAGAAATGGCTACACCTTC
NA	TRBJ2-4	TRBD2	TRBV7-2	CASSLNLAVRLDIQYF	TGTGCCAGCAGCTTGAATCTAGCGGTCCGGTTGGACATTCAGTACTTC
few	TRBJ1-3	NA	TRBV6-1	CASSLGLSGNTIYF	TGTGCCAGCAGTCTCGGACTTTCTGGAAACACCATATATTTT
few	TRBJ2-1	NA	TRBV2	CASREDNEQFF	TGTGCCAGCAGGGAGGACAATGAGCAGTTCTTC
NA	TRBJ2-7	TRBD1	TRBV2	CASTRDRDSYEQYF	TGTGCCAGCACCCGGGACAGGGACTCCTACGAGCAGTACTTC
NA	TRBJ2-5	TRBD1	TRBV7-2	CASSPRGGLGETQYF	TGTGCCAGCAGCCCCCGAGGGGGCCTAGGAGAGACCCAGTACTTC
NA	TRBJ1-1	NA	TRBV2	CASSGDGGATEAFF	TGTGCCAGCTCTGGGGATGGAGGGGCCACTGAAGCTTTCTTT
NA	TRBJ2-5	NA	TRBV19	CASSMGGTSRLQETQYF	TGTGCCAGTAGTATGGGAGGGACATCAAGACTCCAAGAGACCCAGTACTTC
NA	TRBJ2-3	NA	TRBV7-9	CASSTGLKGYTDTQYF	TGTGCCAGCAGCACGGGACTGAAGGGATACACAGATACGCAGTATTTT
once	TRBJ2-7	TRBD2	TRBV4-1	CASSSLAGGKNEQYF	TGCGCCAGCAGCTCTCTAGCGGGGGGTAAAAACGAGCAGTACTTC
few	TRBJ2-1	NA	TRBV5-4	CASSSDGSSYNEQFF	TGTGCCAGCAGCTCGGACGGGAGCTCCTACAATGAGCAGTTCTTC
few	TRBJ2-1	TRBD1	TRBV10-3	CAISAARTGFINEQFF	TGTGCCATCAGTGCAGCCCGGACAGGGTTCATCAATGAGCAGTTCTTC
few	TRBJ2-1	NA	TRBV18	CASSPLEAYNEQFF	TGTGCCAGCTCACCGTTAGAGGCGTACAATGAGCAGTTCTTC
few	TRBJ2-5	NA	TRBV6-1	CASRGDTQRETQYF	TGTGCCAGCAGGGGGGACACCCAAAGGGAGACCCAGTACTTC
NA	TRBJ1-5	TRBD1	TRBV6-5	CASRLQGNQPQHF	TGTGCCAGCAGACTACAGGGGAATCAGCCCCAGCATTTT
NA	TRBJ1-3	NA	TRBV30	CAWSLLEGNTIYF	TGTGCCTGGAGCCTGCTTGAGGGAAACACCATATATTTT
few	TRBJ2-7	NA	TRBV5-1	CASSLRTQRDEQYF	TGCGCCAGCAGCTTACGGACTCAAAGGGACGAGCAGTACTTC
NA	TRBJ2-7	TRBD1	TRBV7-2	CASSLPGTGVIEQYF	TGTGCCAGCAGCTTACCCGGGACAGGGGTAATCGAGCAGTACTTC
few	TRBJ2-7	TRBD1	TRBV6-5	CAIRDSSYEQYF	TGTGCCATCCGGGACAGCTCCTACGAGCAGTACTTC
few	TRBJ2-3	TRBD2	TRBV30	CAWSVFSGEGTQYF	TGTGCCTGGAGTGTGTTTAGCGGGGAAGGTACGCAGTATTTT
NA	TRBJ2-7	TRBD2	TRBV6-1	CASSEAGLALYDEQYF	TGTGCCAGCAGTGAAGCGGGACTAGCCTTGTACGACGAGCAGTACTTC
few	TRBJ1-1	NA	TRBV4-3	CASSQAPGVQANTEAFF	TGCGCCAGCAGCCAAGCTCCGGGAGTACAGGCAAACACTGAAGCTTTCTTT
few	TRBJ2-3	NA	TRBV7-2	CASSFGGGGTDTQYF	TGTGCCAGCAGCTTCGGGGGTGGGGGCACAGATACGCAGTATTTT
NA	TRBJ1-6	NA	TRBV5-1	CASSTGQHNSPLHF	TGCGCCAGCAGCACCGGACAGCATAATTCACCCCTCCACTTT
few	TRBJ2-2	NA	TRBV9	CASSPRRAGELFF	NA
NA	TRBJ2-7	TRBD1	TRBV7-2	CASSLWGQDYYEQYF	TGTGCCAGCAGCTTATGGGGACAGGACTACTACGAGCAGTACTTC